This T cell receptor (beta chain) derives from a study of T-cell reconstitution after alpha-beta-depleted transplantation in children. As to this clonotype: The antigen is not known.

During its preparation, the TCRbeta library received unique molecular identifiers. TCRdb ran MiXCR on the PCR reads and lists one entry per CDR3 protein. The sample has approximately 230,000 distinct CDR3 sequences; roughly a quarter are singletons. This CDR3 comprises 15 residues. Study-wide results and caveats: At around two months after transplant, the alpha-beta T cells were reportedly derived from several hundred expanded clones that came from non-depleted graft cells. T-cell counts and diversity at one year post-transplant came mainly from newly produced T cells.

The source is a female patient younger than 10 who had a stem cell transplant for congenital amegakaryocytic thrombocytopenia, so the T cells may come from the graft donor. This sequence joins TRBV21-1 and TRBJ2-1. TRBV21-1 is a pseudogene locus. The specimen was PBMCs, mostly from graft donor cells, collected 360 days after TCRalphabeta/CD19-depleted stem cell transplant. This chain's CDR3 is CASDNSRSSYNEQFF. The CDR3 region has the DNA TGTGCCAGCGATAACAGCCGAAGCTCCTACAATGAGCAGTTCTTC.